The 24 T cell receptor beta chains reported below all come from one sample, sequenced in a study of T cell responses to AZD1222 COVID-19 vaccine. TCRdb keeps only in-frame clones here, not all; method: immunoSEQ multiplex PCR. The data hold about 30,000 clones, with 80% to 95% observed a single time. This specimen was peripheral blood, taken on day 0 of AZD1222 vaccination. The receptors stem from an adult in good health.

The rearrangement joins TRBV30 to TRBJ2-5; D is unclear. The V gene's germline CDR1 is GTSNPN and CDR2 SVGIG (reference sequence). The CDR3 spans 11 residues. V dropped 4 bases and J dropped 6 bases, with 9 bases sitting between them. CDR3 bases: TGTGCCTGGACTGGCGAAAAGACCCAGTACTTC. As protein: CAWTGEKTQYF.

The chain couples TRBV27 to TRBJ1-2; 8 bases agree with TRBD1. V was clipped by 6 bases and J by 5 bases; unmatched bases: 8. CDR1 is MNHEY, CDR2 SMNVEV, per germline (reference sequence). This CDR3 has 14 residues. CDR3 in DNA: TGTGCCAGCAGCTCTAGGGGGACAGGTTATGGCTACACCTTC. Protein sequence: CASSSRGTGYGYTF.

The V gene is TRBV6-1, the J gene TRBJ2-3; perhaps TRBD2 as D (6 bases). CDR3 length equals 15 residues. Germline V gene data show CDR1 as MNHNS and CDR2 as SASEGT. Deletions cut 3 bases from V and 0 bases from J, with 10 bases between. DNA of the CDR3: TGTGCCAGCAGTGATAGCGGAGCTAGCACAGATACGCAGTATTTT. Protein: CASSDSGASTDTQYF.

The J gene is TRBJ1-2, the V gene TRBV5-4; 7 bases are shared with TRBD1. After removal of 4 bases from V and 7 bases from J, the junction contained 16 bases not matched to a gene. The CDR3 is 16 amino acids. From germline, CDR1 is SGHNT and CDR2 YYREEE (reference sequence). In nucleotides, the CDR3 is TGTGCCAGCAGCAAGGGAGGAGGGGGCCCCCCTGCTGGCTACACCTTC. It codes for CASSKGGGGPPAGYTF.

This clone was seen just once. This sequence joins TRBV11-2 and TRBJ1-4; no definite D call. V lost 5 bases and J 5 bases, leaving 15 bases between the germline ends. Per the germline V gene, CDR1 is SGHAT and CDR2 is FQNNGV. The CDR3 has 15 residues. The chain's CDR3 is CASSLRAASNEKLFF. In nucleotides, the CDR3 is TGTGCCAGCAGCCTTAGGGCCGCCAGCAATGAAAAACTGTTTTTT.

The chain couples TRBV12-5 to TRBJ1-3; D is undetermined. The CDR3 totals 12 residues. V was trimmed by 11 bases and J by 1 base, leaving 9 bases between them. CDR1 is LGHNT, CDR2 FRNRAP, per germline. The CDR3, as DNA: TGTGCTGACGAGGAGTCTGGAAACACCATATATTTT. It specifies CADEESGNTIYF.

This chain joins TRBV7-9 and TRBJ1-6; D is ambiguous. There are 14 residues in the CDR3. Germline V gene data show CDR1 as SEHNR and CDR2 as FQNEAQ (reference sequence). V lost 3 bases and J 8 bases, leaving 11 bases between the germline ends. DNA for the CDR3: TGTGCCAGCAGCTTGGGCGGAGCGGATTCACCCCTCCACTTT. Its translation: CASSLGGADSPLHF.

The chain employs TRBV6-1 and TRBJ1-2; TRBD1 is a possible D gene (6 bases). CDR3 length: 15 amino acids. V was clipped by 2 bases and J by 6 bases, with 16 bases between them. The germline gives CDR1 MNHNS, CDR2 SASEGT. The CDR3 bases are TGTGCCAGCAGTGAAACCTGGGGGCAGGGCCATGGCTACACCTTC. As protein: CASSETWGQGHGYTF.

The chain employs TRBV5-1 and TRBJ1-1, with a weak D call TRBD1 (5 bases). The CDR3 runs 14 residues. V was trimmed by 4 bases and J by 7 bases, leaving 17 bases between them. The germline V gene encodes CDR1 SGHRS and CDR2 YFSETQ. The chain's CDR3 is CASSVPNQGGEAFF. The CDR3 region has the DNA TGCGCCAGCAGCGTCCCTAACCAGGGAGGTGAAGCTTTCTTT.

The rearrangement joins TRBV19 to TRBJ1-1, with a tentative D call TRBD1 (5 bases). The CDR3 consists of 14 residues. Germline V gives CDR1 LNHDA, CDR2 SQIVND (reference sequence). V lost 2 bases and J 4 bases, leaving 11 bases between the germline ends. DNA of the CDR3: TGTGCCAGTAGTATAATGGGGGGAGGCACTGAAGCTTTCTTT. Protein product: CASSIMGGGTEAFF.

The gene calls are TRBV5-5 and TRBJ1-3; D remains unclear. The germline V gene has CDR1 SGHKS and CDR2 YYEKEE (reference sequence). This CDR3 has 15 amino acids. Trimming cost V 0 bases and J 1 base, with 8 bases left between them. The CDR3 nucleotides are TGTGCCAGCAGCTTGGGGGGAATTTCTGGAAACACCATATATTTT. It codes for CASSLGGISGNTIYF.

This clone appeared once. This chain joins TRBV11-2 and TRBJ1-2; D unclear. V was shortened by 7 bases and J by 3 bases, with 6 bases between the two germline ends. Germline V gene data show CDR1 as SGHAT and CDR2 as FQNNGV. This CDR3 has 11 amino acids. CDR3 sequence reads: CASTGYYGYTF. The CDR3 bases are TGTGCCAGCACAGGTTACTATGGCTACACCTTC.

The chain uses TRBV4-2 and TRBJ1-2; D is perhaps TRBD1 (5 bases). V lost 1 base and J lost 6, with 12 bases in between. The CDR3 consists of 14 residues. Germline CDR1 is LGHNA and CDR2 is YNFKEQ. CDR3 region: CASSQAGGRDGYTF. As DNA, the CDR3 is TGTGCCAGCAGCCAAGCCGGGGGTAGGGATGGCTACACCTTC.

Here the CDR3 reads CASKGTGGFNTEAFF. The CDR3 nucleotides read TGTGCCAGCAAGGGGACAGGGGGATTCAACACTGAAGCTTTCTTT. The chain is built from TRBV2 and TRBJ1-1; 11 positions agree with TRBD1. The CDR3 has 15 residues. V lost 7 bases, J lost 2 bases, and 6 bases stayed unmatched. Looked up from germline, CDR1 is SNHLY and CDR2 is FYNNEI.

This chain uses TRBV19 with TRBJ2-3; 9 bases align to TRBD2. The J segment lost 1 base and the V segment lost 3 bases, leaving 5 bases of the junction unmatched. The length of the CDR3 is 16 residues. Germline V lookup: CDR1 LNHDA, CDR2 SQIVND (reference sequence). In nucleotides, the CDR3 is TGTGCCAGTAGTATTATCCCTAGCGGGGGCACAGATACGCAGTATTTT. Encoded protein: CASSIIPSGGTDTQYF.

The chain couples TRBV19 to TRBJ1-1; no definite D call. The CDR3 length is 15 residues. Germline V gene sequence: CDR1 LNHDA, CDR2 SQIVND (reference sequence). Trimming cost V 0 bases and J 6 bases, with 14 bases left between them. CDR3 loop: CASSIDPRRSPEAFF. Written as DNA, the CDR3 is TGTGCCAGTAGTATAGATCCCAGGAGGAGCCCTGAAGCTTTCTTT.

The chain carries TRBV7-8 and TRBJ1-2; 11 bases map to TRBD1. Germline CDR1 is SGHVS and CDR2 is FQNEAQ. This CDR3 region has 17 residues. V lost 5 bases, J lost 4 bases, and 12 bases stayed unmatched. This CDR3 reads CASSLRDRGDFGYGYTF. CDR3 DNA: TGTGCCAGCAGCCTCCGGGACAGGGGGGACTTTGGCTATGGCTACACCTTC.

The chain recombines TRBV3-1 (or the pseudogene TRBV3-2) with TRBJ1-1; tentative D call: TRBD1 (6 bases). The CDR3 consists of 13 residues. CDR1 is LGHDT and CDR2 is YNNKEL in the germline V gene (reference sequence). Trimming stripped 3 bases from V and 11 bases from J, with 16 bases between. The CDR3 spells CASSQSRGVRAFF. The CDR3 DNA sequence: TGTGCCAGCAGCCAGAGCAGGGGCGTTCGGGCTTTCTTT.

In DNA, the CDR3 is TGTGCCAGCACTCGATTGGGGTTAGGGGAAAAACTGTTTTTT. The encoded protein is CASTRLGLGEKLFF. The rearrangement links TRBV27 to TRBJ1-4; D remains unclear. The germline CDR1 and CDR2 sequences are MNHEY and SMNVEV (reference sequence). The germline V and J ends were trimmed by 7 bases and 8 bases, with 17 bases remaining between them. The CDR3 contains 14 residues.

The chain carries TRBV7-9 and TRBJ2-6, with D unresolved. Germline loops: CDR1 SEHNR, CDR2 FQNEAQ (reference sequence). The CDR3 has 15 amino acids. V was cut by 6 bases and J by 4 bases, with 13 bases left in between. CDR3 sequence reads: CASSSTETGANVLTF. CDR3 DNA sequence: TGTGCCAGCAGTTCGACGGAAACCGGGGCCAACGTCCTGACTTTC.

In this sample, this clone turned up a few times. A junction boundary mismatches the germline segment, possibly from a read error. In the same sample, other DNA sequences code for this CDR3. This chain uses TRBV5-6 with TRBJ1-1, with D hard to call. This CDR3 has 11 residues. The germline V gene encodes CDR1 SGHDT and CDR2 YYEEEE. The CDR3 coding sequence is TGTGCCAGCAGCTTGAACACCGAAGCTTTCTTT. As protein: CASSLNTEAFF.

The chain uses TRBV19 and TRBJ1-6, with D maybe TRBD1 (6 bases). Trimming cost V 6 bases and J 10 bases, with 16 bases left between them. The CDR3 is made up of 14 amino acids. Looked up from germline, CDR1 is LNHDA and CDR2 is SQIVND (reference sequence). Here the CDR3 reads CASSRQGRESPLHF. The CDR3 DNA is TGTGCCAGTAGCCGGCAGGGGAGGGAATCACCCCTCCACTTT.

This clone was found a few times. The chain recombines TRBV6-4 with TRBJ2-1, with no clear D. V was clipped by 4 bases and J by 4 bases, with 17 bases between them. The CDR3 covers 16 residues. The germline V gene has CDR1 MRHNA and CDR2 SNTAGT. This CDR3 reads CASSVPPPDQYNEQFF. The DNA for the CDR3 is TGTGCCAGCAGTGTCCCACCCCCGGACCAGTACAATGAGCAGTTCTTC.

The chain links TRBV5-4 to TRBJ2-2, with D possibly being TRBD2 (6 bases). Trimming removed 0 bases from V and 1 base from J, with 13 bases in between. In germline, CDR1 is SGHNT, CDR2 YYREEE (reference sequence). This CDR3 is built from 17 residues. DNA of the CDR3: TGTGCCAGCAGCTTGGGTGTCGCGGGGCAGAACACCGGGGAGCTGTTTTTT. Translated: CASSLGVAGQNTGELFF.